The rows below give T cell receptor beta chains drawn from one sample of a study of technical replicates of blood from a handful of donors. Libraries were prepared by immunoSEQ multiplex PCR; TCRdb keeps only in-frame clonotypes and omits some of them. The table includes more than 90,000 clones, under 97% detected once. Material: T cells isolated from PBMCs. These receptors all come from a human donor in good health. Each CDR3 is given with its conserved first and last residue. The D gene is left open where the match is weak. A clone size is listed for some rows: how often the clone was seen (once, few, many), or a class if it is expanded.

- TRBJ2-5 - TRBV4-1 CASSRGPPRVTMGETQYF TGCGCCAGCAGCCGAGGGCCTCCAAGGGTGACCATGGGGGAGACCCAGTACTTC
- TRBJ2-1 TRBD1 TRBV11-1 CASSLGTGEHGQFF TGTGCCAGCAGCTTAGGGACAGGAGAACACGGGCAGTTCTTC
- TRBJ1-2 - TRBV6-5 CASSTQGDGDGYTF TGTGCCAGCAGTACACAGGGAGACGGCGATGGCTACACCTTC
- TRBJ1-2 - TRBV10-2 CASSDGGGVGVDGYTF TGCGCCAGCAGTGACGGAGGCGGGGTTGGCGTCGATGGCTACACCTTC
- TRBJ1-1 - TRBV4-2 CASSQESQRALVTEAFF TGTGCCAGCAGCCAAGAATCCCAGAGGGCCCTGGTCACTGAAGCTTTCTTT
- TRBJ1-5 - TRBV28 CASSSPGHLDNQPQHF TGTGCCAGCAGTTCGCCTGGACACCTGGACAATCAGCCCCAGCATTTT
- TRBJ2-1 - TRBV7-8 CASSSPGGNEQFF TGTGCCAGCAGCTCCCCAGGGGGGAATGAGCAGTTCTTC
- TRBJ2-1 TRBD2 TRBV7-8 CASSLNLGLSYNEQFF TGTGCCAGCAGCTTAAACCTGGGACTATCCTACAATGAGCAGTTCTTC
- TRBJ2-3 TRBD1 TRBV11-2 CASSDALGQGSDTQYF TGTGCCAGCAGCGATGCCCTGGGACAGGGATCGGATACGCAGTATTTT
- TRBJ2-7 - TRBV5-4 CASSLGPGYEQYF TGTGCCAGCAGCTTGGGCCCAGGCTACGAGCAGTACTTC
- TRBJ1-2 TRBD1 TRBV30 CAWSVPGTDAYGYTF TGTGCCTGGAGTGTACCCGGGACAGATGCCTATGGCTACACCTTC
- TRBJ2-7 TRBD2 TRBV10-1 CASSLAGDPYEQYF TGCGCCAGCAGCCTAGCGGGAGATCCCTACGAGCAGTACTTC
- TRBJ2-1 - TRBV4-2 CASSLRSDTYNEQFF TGTGCCAGCAGCCTAAGATCGGACACGTACAATGAGCAGTTCTTC
- TRBJ2-1 - TRBV6-5 CASSSWASRSYNEQFF TGTGCCAGCAGTTCGTGGGCCTCAAGGTCCTACAATGAGCAGTTCTTC
- TRBJ1-2 TRBD1 TRBV6-5 CASSYEGQGGYGYTF TGTGCCAGCAGTTACGAGGGACAGGGTGGCTATGGCTACACCTTC
- TRBJ2-3 TRBD2 TRBV9 CASSVRLAGGSKNSTDTQYF TGTGCCAGCAGCGTCAGACTAGCGGGGGGATCTAAGAATTCCACAGATACGCAGTATTTT
- TRBJ2-7 TRBD1 TRBV7-3 CASSLLPGGTYEQYF TGTGCCAGCAGCTTATTACCAGGGGGCACCTACGAGCAGTACTTC
once TRBJ1-1 TRBD1 TRBV6-4 CASSAYGTGATEAFF TGTGCCAGCAGTGCTTACGGGACAGGGGCCACTGAAGCTTTCTTT
- TRBJ1-2 - TRBV15 CATSRDTRGHYGYTF TGTGCCACCAGCAGAGATACGCGGGGGCACTATGGCTACACCTTC
- TRBJ2-1 - TRBV11-1 CASSFDKADYNEQFF TGTGCCAGCAGCTTTGACAAGGCCGACTACAATGAGCAGTTCTTC
once TRBJ2-1 - TRBV28 CASSLRLSMENNEQFF TGTGCCAGCAGTTTACGGCTCTCCATGGAGAACAATGAGCAGTTCTTC
- TRBJ1-5 TRBD1 TRBV18 CASSKQGQDQPQHF TGTGCCAGCTCAAAACAGGGGCAGGATCAGCCCCAGCATTTT
- TRBJ2-7 - TRBV19 CASSIQYRTTAKSSYEQYF TGTGCCAGTAGTATCCAGTATCGCACGACAGCGAAGAGCTCCTACGAGCAGTACTTC
- TRBJ2-7 - TRBV7-9 CASSAGFYEQYF TGTGCCAGCAGTGCAGGGTTCTACGAGCAGTACTTC
- TRBJ2-7 - TRBV19 CASRISRGSYEQYF TGTGCCAGTCGGATTTCTCGCGGCTCCTACGAGCAGTACTTC
- TRBJ1-4 - TRBV18 CASSPRARDQEKLFF TGTGCCAGCTCACCACGGGCCAGGGATCAAGAAAAACTGTTTTTT
- TRBJ2-5 - TRBV7-6 CASSSIQPGLQQETQYF TGTGCCAGCAGCTCGATTCAACCGGGACTGCAACAAGAGACCCAGTACTTC
once TRBJ1-1 - TRBV28 CASSRGGDTEAFF TGTGCCAGCAGTCGCGGGGGAGACACTGAAGCTTTCTTT
- TRBJ1-5 - TRBV19 CASSMGGEQPQHF TGTGCCAGTAGTATGGGAGGGGAACAGCCCCAGCATTTT
few TRBJ2-5 - TRBV2 CTSKTQYF TGTACGAGTAAGACCCAGTACTTC
- TRBJ2-4 TRBD2 TRBV7-6 CASSSTSGENIQYF TGTGCCAGCAGCTCTACTAGCGGGGAAAACATTCAGTACTTC
- TRBJ2-7 TRBD1 TRBV18 CASSPDRVRVEQYF TGTGCCAGCTCACCAGACAGGGTACGGGTCGAGCAGTACTTC
- TRBJ1-3 TRBD1 TRBV18 CASSPRVGGSSGNTIYF TGTGCCAGCTCACCACGGGTAGGGGGCTCCTCTGGAAACACCATATATTTT
- TRBJ1-5 - TRBV28 CASSLARLYSQPQHF TGTGCCAGCAGTTTAGCCAGGCTTTACAGTCAGCCCCAGCATTTT
- TRBJ2-4 TRBD2 TRBV4-2 CASSQDRASGSQNIQYF TGTGCCAGCAGCCAAGATCGGGCTAGCGGGAGTCAAAACATTCAGTACTTC
- TRBJ1-5 - TRBV6-5 CASSHRDGNQPQHF TGTGCCAGCAGTCACAGGGATGGCAATCAGCCCCAGCATTTT
- TRBJ1-2 TRBD1 TRBV2 CASRDRGYGYTF TGTGCCAGCAGGGACAGGGGGTATGGCTACACCTTC
- TRBJ2-1 - TRBV4-1 CASRVAQQAYNEQFF TGCGCCAGCAGGGTGGCACAGCAAGCCTACAATGAGCAGTTCTTC
- TRBJ2-5 TRBD2 TRBV7-8 CASSLERGGRETQYF TGTGCCAGCAGCTTAGAACGGGGGGGCCGTGAGACCCAGTACTTC
- TRBJ1-5 TRBD1 TRBV5-1 CASSLNTGDQPQHF TGCGCCAGCAGCCTGAATACAGGGGATCAGCCCCAGCATTTT
- TRBJ2-7 - TRBV19 CASSFSYEQYF TGTGCCAGTAGTTTTAGCTACGAGCAGTACTTC
- TRBJ1-6 - TRBV6-5 CASSIGGDSPLHF TGTGCCAGCAGTATTGGAGGTGATTCACCCCTCCACTTT
- TRBJ2-2 - TRBV6-1 CASSGWGELIGELFF TGTGCCAGCAGTGGATGGGGCGAACTGATCGGGGAGCTGTTTTTT
once TRBJ2-5 TRBD2 TRBV10-2 CASRLTSGGRQETQYF TGCGCCAGCAGACTTACTAGCGGGGGCCGCCAAGAGACCCAGTACTTC
once TRBJ2-2 TRBD1 TRBV9 CASSAQTQGAILTGELFF TGTGCCAGCAGCGCTCAAACGCAGGGGGCGATATTAACCGGGGAGCTGTTTTTT
- TRBJ1-1 - TRBV27 CASSLYSGPTEAFF TGTGCCAGCAGTTTATACTCAGGGCCCACTGAAGCTTTCTTT
- TRBJ2-1 TRBD2 TRBV13 CASSLTSGSYNEQFF TGTGCCAGCAGCTTAACTAGCGGGAGTTACAATGAGCAGTTCTTC
- TRBJ1-2 - TRBV19 CASSIAGTHGYTF TGTGCCAGTAGTATAGCCGGGACACATGGCTACACCTTC
- TRBJ1-2 TRBD1 TRBV7-9 CASSLPDRGYGYTF TGTGCCAGCAGCCTCCCGGACAGGGGATATGGCTACACCTTC
- TRBJ2-5 - TRBV10-2 CASSEAGRIETQYF TGCGCCAGCAGTGAGGCAGGGAGGATCGAGACCCAGTACTTC
once TRBJ1-4 TRBD1 TRBV5-1 CASSSGQGRATNEKLFF TGCGCCAGCAGTTCGGGACAGGGGCGAGCAACTAATGAAAAACTGTTTTTT
- TRBJ2-5 - TRBV7-9 CASSPRDAGDQETQYF TGTGCCAGCAGCCCTAGGGATGCGGGTGACCAAGAGACCCAGTACTTC
- TRBJ2-2 TRBD1 TRBV28 CASSFLGQRENTGELFF TGTGCCAGCAGTTTTCTGGGACAGAGGGAAAACACCGGGGAGCTGTTTTTT
- TRBJ2-1 TRBD2 TRBV19 CASSITLAGNNEQFF TGTGCCAGTAGTATCACCCTAGCGGGGAACAATGAGCAGTTCTTC